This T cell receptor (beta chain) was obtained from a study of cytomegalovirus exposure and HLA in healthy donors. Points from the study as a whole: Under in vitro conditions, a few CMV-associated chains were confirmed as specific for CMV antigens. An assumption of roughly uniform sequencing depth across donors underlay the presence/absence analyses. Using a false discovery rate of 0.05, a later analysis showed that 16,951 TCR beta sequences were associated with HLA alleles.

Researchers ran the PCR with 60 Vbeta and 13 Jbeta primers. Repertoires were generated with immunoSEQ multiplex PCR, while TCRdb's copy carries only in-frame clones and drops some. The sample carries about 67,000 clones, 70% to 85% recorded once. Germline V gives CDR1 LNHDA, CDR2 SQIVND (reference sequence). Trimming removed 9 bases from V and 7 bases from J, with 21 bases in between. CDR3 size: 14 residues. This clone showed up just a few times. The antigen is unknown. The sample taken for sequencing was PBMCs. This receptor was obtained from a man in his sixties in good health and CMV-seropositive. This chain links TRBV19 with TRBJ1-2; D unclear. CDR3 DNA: TGTGCCAGCAACCCGGCGGGTTTCGAATCTGGCTACACCTTC. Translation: CASNPAGFESGYTF.